This T cell receptor (beta chain) emerged from a study of graft-versus-host responses after intestinal transplantation. General observations from the study: Individuals carrying graft-donor T cell macrochimerism showed high graft-versus-host to host-versus-graft clonal ratios in allografts. Present in recipient marrow, GvH clones included some that appeared first in ileum or blood.

In its sample, this clone was seen once. What it recognizes is unknown. Produced via immunoSEQ multiplex PCR; TCRdb's table is partial and in-frame only. The sample lists tens of thousands of clones, over 90% occurring once. The origin of this receptor is a human donor who was the organ donor for an intestinal transplant. The sample consisted of unstimulated CD8+ T cells sorted from spleen or lymph node cells, taken before transplant.

CDR3 sequence: CASSVTVGNTIYF. DNA of the CDR3: TGTGCCAGCAGCGTAACAGTTGGAAACACCATATATTTT. The chain has TRBV9 and TRBJ1-3; D call uncertain. Germline CDR1 SGDLS, CDR2 YYNGEE. The CDR3 spans 13 residues. Trimming pared 1 base from V and 3 bases from J, leaving 5 bases between.